This TCR beta chain was recovered during a study of cytomegalovirus exposure and HLA in healthy donors. With regard to this clone: Its antigen is not identified.

The study, taken as a whole, reports: A reported reduction in N-insertions relative to the approximately 670-donor mean was seen in an Asian-associated ancestry cluster in a later analysis.

CDR1 and CDR2 (germline): MNHNY, SVGAGI (reference sequence). The germline V and J ends were trimmed by 2 bases and 2 bases, with 6 bases remaining between them. CDR3 length equals 13 residues. Researchers ran the PCR with 60 Vbeta and 13 Jbeta primers. Profiling relied on immunoSEQ multiplex PCR, and the TCRdb table lists in-frame clones only, not all of them. The top ten clones hold approximately 1.3% of a sample with about 160,000 clones, about 71% of them seen once. The V gene is TRBV6-6, the J gene TRBJ1-2, with D unresolved. The sequence was collected from a man in his fifties in good health and CMV-seronegative. The sequenced material came from PBMCs. In DNA, the CDR3 is TGTGCCAGCAGTTACGGCAACAACTATGGCTACACCTTC. Protein: CASSYGNNYGYTF.